Below, 29 T cell receptor beta chains from the same sample are listed, as sequenced in a study of T cell responses to AZD1222 COVID-19 vaccine. This table comes from immunoSEQ multiplex PCR, and its TCRdb copy is limited to in-frame clones, with some not included. The repertoire holds 77,000 or so clones, approximately 89% seen once, with 28% in the top ten. Material: peripheral blood, obtained 28 days after the second AZD1222 dose. These receptors were taken from an adult who received the AZD1222 COVID-19 vaccine.

This chain uses TRBV7-2 with TRBJ1-3, with unresolved D. V was trimmed by 3 bases and J by 4 bases, leaving 7 bases between them. This CDR3 region has 13 residues. CDR1 is SGHTA and CDR2 is FQGNSA in the germline V gene. The CDR3 nucleotides read TGTGCCAGCAGCTTCGCGGCAGGAAACACCATATATTTT. As protein: CASSFAAGNTIYF.

This chain links TRBV4-3 with TRBJ2-7; TRBD2 agrees at 8 bases. With V trimmed by 4 bases and J by 7 bases, 6 bases remained unmatched. The CDR3 extends over 13 amino acids. The germline V gene encodes CDR1 LGHNA and CDR2 YSLEER. The CDR3 sequence: CASSPGTREEQYF. DNA for the CDR3: TGCGCCAGCAGCCCTGGGACTAGAGAAGAGCAGTACTTC.

The chain recombines TRBV7-9 with TRBJ2-7; D not certain. CDR3 size: 12 residues. The germline V gene has CDR1 SEHNR and CDR2 FQNEAQ (reference sequence). Trimming removed 1 base from V and 3 bases from J, with 4 bases in between. Here the CDR3 DNA reads TGTGCCAGCAGCTTAGATCACTACGAGCAGTACTTC. This codes for CASSLDHYEQYF.

The rearrangement joins TRBV27 to TRBJ2-5, with D possibly being TRBD2 (7 bases). Trimming cost V 2 bases and J 5 bases, with 21 bases left between them. The CDR3 has 17 residues. The V gene's germline CDR1 is MNHEY and CDR2 SMNVEV (reference sequence). CDR3 amino acids: CASSLRGEGGQVETQYF. CDR3 nucleotide sequence: TGTGCCAGCAGTTTACGAGGGGAGGGGGGGCAGGTGGAGACCCAGTACTTC.

The genes are TRBV29-1 and TRBJ2-7, with 7 nucleotides matching TRBD2. Trimming took 4 bases from V and 0 from J; bases not matched to a gene: 9. Germline V CDR1 and CDR2: SQVTM, ANQGSEA. This CDR3 comprises 15 residues. The CDR3 protein is CSVGGVAGSSYEQYF. CDR3 coding DNA: TGCAGCGTTGGTGGAGTAGCGGGTAGCTCCTACGAGCAGTACTTC.

Points on this clone: The junction and the germline gene differ at one end; a read error may be behind it. This chain uses TRBV7-7 with TRBJ1-5; 9 bases align to TRBD1. This CDR3 is 17 amino acids long. Germline V gene lookup returns CDR1 SSHAT and CDR2 FNYEAQ (reference sequence). CDR3 nucleotides: TGTGCTAGCAGCTATGAGGACCGGGACAGGGTCAATCAGCCCCAGCATTTT. As protein: CASSYEDRDRVNQPQHF.

The V call is TRBV2, the J call TRBJ2-5, with 16 bases lining up with TRBD2. V shed 5 bases and J 4 bases; nucleotides not matched to a gene: 4. Germline CDR1 reads SNHLY; CDR2 reads FYNNEI. The CDR3 is 16 amino acids. CDR3 coding DNA: TGTGCCAGCAGTCTGGGACTAGCGGGAGGGGCAGAGACCCAGTACTTC. Translation: CASSLGLAGGAETQYF.

The V and J genes are TRBV2 and TRBJ2-7, with TRBD2 matching over 11 bases. The CDR3 totals 16 residues. Germline V gives CDR1 SNHLY, CDR2 FYNNEI. Trimming cost V 6 bases and J 6 bases; bases outside gene matches: 13. This CDR3 is CASSGVSSGRVSEQYF. CDR3 sequence (DNA): TGTGCCAGCAGCGGCGTTAGTAGCGGGAGGGTAAGCGAGCAGTACTTC. The full variable domain, with the rest looked up from reference TRBV2 and TRBJ2-7, is EPEVTQTPSHQVTQMGQEVILRCVPISNHLYFYWYRQILGQKVEFLVSFYNNEISEKSEIFDDQFSVERPDGSNFTLKIRSTKLEDSAMYFCASSGVSSGRVSEQYFGPGTRLTVT.

The chain carries TRBV19 and TRBJ2-1; unclear D gene. The CDR3 has 13 residues. The germline gives CDR1 LNHDA, CDR2 SQIVND (reference sequence). V dropped 1 base and J dropped 5 bases, with 6 bases sitting between them. In DNA form, the CDR3 reads TGTGCCAGTAGTATAGTAACAGACAATGAGCAGTTCTTC. Its protein is CASSIVTDNEQFF.

This chain links TRBV7-6 with TRBJ2-7; either TRBD1 or TRBD2 may supply D (5 bases each). The CDR3 is made up of 14 amino acids. Trimming cost V 2 bases and J 6 bases, with 14 bases left between them. The germline gives CDR1 SGHVS, CDR2 FNYEAQ. CDR3 sequence reads: CASSLRGDGVEQYF. In DNA form, the CDR3 reads TGTGCCAGCAGCTTAAGGGGTGACGGGGTCGAGCAGTACTTC.

The chain combines TRBV25-1 with TRBJ2-5, with a weak D call TRBD1 (6 bases). CDR1 and CDR2 from the germline V gene are MGHDK and SYGVNS. The ends were cut back, 1 base at V and 4 bases at J, with 10 bases in the middle. The CDR3 is 14 residues long. For the CDR3, the DNA is TGTGCCAGCAGTGAATCCGAAGGGGGAGAGACCCAGTACTTC. Translated, it gives CASSESEGGETQYF.

The chain joins TRBV12-5 to TRBJ2-3, with D unresolved. The CDR3 is made up of 13 amino acids. V lost 8 bases, J lost 2 bases, and 11 bases lay in between. The germline V gene has CDR1 LGHNT and CDR2 FRNRAP. DNA for the CDR3: TGTGCTAGTCACGGGCCCCACACAGATACGCAGTATTTT. Protein sequence: CASHGPHTDTQYF.

The genes are TRBV11-2 and TRBJ2-7, with 7 bases fitting TRBD2. The V and J ends lost 6 bases and 0 bases, in that order; junction bases with no gene match: 11. Germline V gene data show CDR1 as SGHAT and CDR2 as FQNNGV. The CDR3 extends over 16 amino acids. DNA of the CDR3: TGTGCCAGCAGTTTCCCCGGGGGAGGGGCCTCCTACGAGCAGTACTTC. This sequence encodes CASSFPGGGASYEQYF.

The V and J genes are TRBV5-4 and TRBJ1-2; D ambiguous. Germline loops: CDR1 SGHNT, CDR2 YYREEE (reference sequence). The CDR3 loop spans 12 amino acids. Trimming shortened V by 0 bases and J by 9 bases, and 9 bases separated the two germline ends. The CDR3 DNA sequence: TGTGCCAGCAGCTTGGGACAAGGGAGCTACACCTTC. It encodes CASSLGQGSYTF.

This clone appeared a single time. The chain employs TRBV19 and TRBJ1-4; the match to TRBD1 covers 7 bases. Germline trimming cut 4 bases from V and 8 bases from J; bases unmatched to any gene: 7. In germline, CDR1 is LNHDA, CDR2 SQIVND (reference sequence). The CDR3 runs to 14 residues. The CDR3 region has the DNA TGTGCCAGTAGTAGGAGGGGGCGCACAGAAAAACTGTTTTTT. Translated: CASSRRGRTEKLFF.

The chain joins TRBV28 to TRBJ1-2; D is ambiguous. Trimming removed 4 bases at V and 0 bases at J, with 12 bases between. CDR3 length equals 15 residues. The V gene's germline CDR1 is MDHEN and CDR2 SYDVKM. The CDR3 here is CASSSPSGANYGYTF. Here the CDR3 DNA reads TGTGCCAGCAGTTCCCCGTCGGGAGCTAACTATGGCTACACCTTC.

The CDR3 DNA reads as TGTGCCAGCTCACCTATGGGACTAGCGGGAGGCAATGAGCAGTTCTTC. Translation gives CASSPMGLAGGNEQFF. The chain couples TRBV18 to TRBJ2-1; 15 bases are shared with TRBD2. The J segment lost 6 bases and the V segment lost 3 bases, leaving 3 bases of the junction unmatched. The CDR3 consists of 16 residues. Looked up from germline, CDR1 is KGHSH and CDR2 is LQKENI.

The rearrangement links TRBV5-1 to TRBJ1-4; no clear D. The CDR3 loop spans 15 amino acids. Germline V gives CDR1 SGHRS, CDR2 YFSETQ. V was clipped by 2 bases and J by 8 bases, with 16 bases between them. The CDR3 coding sequence is TGCGCCAGCAGCTTAGGAAGGACCCTCGACGAAAAACTGTTTTTT. Translated: CASSLGRTLDEKLFF.

The rearrangement uses TRBV12-5 and TRBJ1-1; D is uncertain. From germline, CDR1 is LGHNT and CDR2 FRNRAP. The CDR3 is made up of 15 amino acids. V was pared by 2 bases and J by 0 bases, with 10 bases between. The CDR3 loop is CASGLSLQLNTEAFF. For the CDR3, the DNA is TGTGCTAGTGGTTTGTCCCTCCAGTTGAACACTGAAGCTTTCTTT.

This rearrangement joins TRBV28 to TRBJ1-2; TRBD1 is a possible D gene (6 bases). Per the germline V gene, CDR1 is MDHEN and CDR2 is SYDVKM. Between the trimmed V and J ends, which lost 1 base and 3 bases, there was a span of 12 bases. This CDR3 comprises 15 residues. The CDR3 DNA reads as TGTGCCAGCAGTTTATCCGCAGGGGCGCACTATGGCTACACCTTC. Translating it yields CASSLSAGAHYGYTF.

This chain connects TRBV19 to TRBJ2-3, with 7 bases lining up with TRBD2. V lost 7 bases to trimming and J lost 2 bases; unmatched junction nucleotides: 6. There are 14 residues in the CDR3. Germline V gene sequence: CDR1 LNHDA, CDR2 SQIVND (reference sequence). The CDR3 DNA follows: TGTGCCAGTAAGGCTAGCGGCACCACAGATACGCAGTATTTT. Amino acid sequence: CASKASGTTDTQYF.

The chain combines TRBV1 with TRBJ2-2; no DNA check was done on the table's D call, TRBD2. TRBV1 is marked as a pseudogene. The CDR3 spans 17 residues. The CDR3 sequence is CTSSPRRRGSNTGELFF. CDR3 DNA: TGCACCAGCAGCCCTCGAAGGCGGGGTAGCAACACCGGGGAGCTGTTTTTT.

V gene TRBV5-1 combines with J gene TRBJ2-7; possible D gene TRBD1, 6 bases. V was pared by 5 bases and J by 2 bases, with 20 bases between. In germline, CDR1 is SGHRS, CDR2 YFSETQ. This CDR3 is built from 16 residues. The CDR3, as DNA: TGCGCCAGCAGAGAGGCCCGGACAGCCAGGACCTACGAGCAGTACTTC. Residues: CASREARTARTYEQYF.

The J gene is TRBJ2-2, the V gene TRBV5-1, with TRBD2 as a possible D gene (5 bases). Looked up from germline, CDR1 is SGHRS and CDR2 is YFSETQ. The CDR3 contains 14 residues. The ends were cut back, 6 bases at V and 2 bases at J, with 11 bases in the middle. The CDR3 nucleotides are TGCGCCAGCATGATAGCGAGTAACACCGGGGAGCTGTTTTTT. It is translated as CASMIASNTGELFF. Full variable domain (rest looked up from reference TRBV5-1 and TRBJ2-2): KAGVTQTPRYLIKTRGQQVTLSCSPISGHRSVSWYQQTPGQGLQFLFEYFSETQRNKGNFPGRFSGRQFSNSRSEMNVSTLELGDSALYLCASMIASNTGELFFGEGSRLTVL.

V and J are TRBV27 and TRBJ1-2; D not resolved. Germline loops: CDR1 MNHEY, CDR2 SMNVEV (reference sequence). The CDR3 spans 15 residues. V lost 4 bases and J lost 0, with 12 bases in between. This CDR3 is CASSWSGRANYGYTF. The DNA of the CDR3 is TGTGCCAGCAGTTGGTCCGGGAGAGCTAACTATGGCTACACCTTC.

V and J are TRBV29-1 and TRBJ1-1; unclear D gene. The length of the CDR3 is 13 residues. In germline, CDR1 is SQVTM, CDR2 ANQGSEA. V shed 3 bases and J shed 3 bases, with 11 bases lying between them. The CDR3: CSVESIPHTEAFF. CDR3 nucleotide sequence: TGCAGCGTTGAGTCGATACCACACACTGAAGCTTTCTTT.

The genes are TRBV27 and TRBJ1-2; 8 bases agree with TRBD1. CDR3 length: 16 residues. Germline CDR1 and CDR2: MNHEY and SMNVEV (reference sequence). Trimming removed 2 bases from V and 5 bases from J; junction bases left unmatched: 10. CDR3 amino acids: CASSLKGQGPSYGYTF. The CDR3 DNA sequence: TGTGCCAGCAGTTTAAAAGGACAGGGACCCTCATATGGCTACACCTTC.

The chain couples TRBV28 to TRBJ1-5; unclear D gene. The V end lost 2 bases, the J end lost 3 bases, and 5 bases lay between the germline ends. This CDR3 comprises 13 residues. The germline V gene encodes CDR1 MDHEN and CDR2 SYDVKM. The CDR3 spells CASSLQDNQPQHF. The DNA of the CDR3 is TGTGCCAGCAGTTTACAGGACAATCAGCCCCAGCATTTT.

CDR3 region: CASNKYGSWIQYF. DNA for the CDR3: TGTGCCAGCAACAAATACGGGAGTTGGATTCAGTACTTC. The chain is built from TRBV28 and TRBJ2-4, with a weak D call TRBD2 (6 bases). V was shortened by 7 bases and J by 10 bases, with 17 bases between the two germline ends. The CDR3 length is 13 residues. CDR1 is MDHEN, CDR2 SYDVKM, per germline.